This is a list of T cell receptor beta chains from one sample in a study of blood T cell repertoires in COVID-19. Measured with immunoSEQ multiplex PCR; TCRdb has only the in-frame clones, and not every one. The sample comprises 130,000 to 150,000 clones, roughly 84% of which are singletons, and 5.5% to 7.5% rests with the top ten. What was sequenced was PBMCs or T cells enriched from blood (not recorded which). Receptors originate from a woman in her forties or fifties who had been exposed to COVID-19. The CDR3 runs from the conserved cysteine through the conserved F or W. The order of the fields is J gene, clone size, V gene, D gene, CDR3 protein, CDR3 DNA. The D gene is left open where the match is weak. Size values are once, few and many counts, or a class for expanded clones, and some rows have none.

TRBJ2-3	NA	TRBV7-6	TRBD2	CASSLGSLAVRTDTQYF	TGTGCCAGCAGCTTAGGTAGCCTAGCGGTAAGGACAGATACGCAGTATTTT
TRBJ1-1	NA	TRBV12-3/TRBV12-4	NA	CASGGTVNTEAFF	TGTGCCAGCGGGGGGACGGTGAACACTGAAGCTTTCTTT
TRBJ2-4	once	TRBV21-1	NA	CASSQGTNETRGAKNIQYF	TGTGCCAGCAGTCAGGGAACTAACGAGACAAGGGGAGCCAAAAACATTCAGTACTTC
TRBJ1-1	NA	TRBV7-9	NA	CASSLPGSTEAFF	TGTGCCAGCAGCTTGCCGGGGAGCACTGAAGCTTTCTTT
TRBJ2-2	NA	TRBV25-1	NA	CASSERGGQGNTGELFF	TGTGCCAGCAGTGAAAGGGGGGGGCAGGGGAACACCGGGGAGCTGTTTTTT
TRBJ1-1	NA	TRBV25-1	NA	CASSDPGTEAFF	TGTGCCAGCAGTGACCCCGGCACTGAAGCTTTCTTT
TRBJ1-4	NA	TRBV19	TRBD1	CASSPRQGRDEKLFF	TGTGCCAGTAGTCCGCGACAGGGTCGAGATGAAAAACTGTTTTTT
TRBJ2-7	NA	TRBV9	NA	CASTRTDSPYEQYF	TGTGCCAGCACCCGCACGGATAGCCCCTACGAGCAGTACTTC
TRBJ1-1	NA	TRBV3-1/TRBV3-2	NA	CASSPLLTTEAFF	TGTGCCAGCAGCCCATTACTAACCACTGAAGCTTTCTTT
TRBJ2-7	NA	TRBV9	TRBD2	CASSPGLAGATFYEQYF	TGTGCCAGCAGCCCGGGACTAGCGGGCGCCACTTTTTACGAGCAGTACTTC
TRBJ1-5	NA	TRBV19	TRBD1	CATETGDFSNQPQHF	TGTGCCACCGAGACAGGGGACTTCAGCAATCAGCCCCAGCATTTT
TRBJ1-3	NA	TRBV5-6	TRBD1	CASSFLSGTGPFLGNTIYF	TGTGCCAGCAGCTTTCTTTCCGGGACAGGGCCCTTTCTTGGAAACACCATATATTTT
TRBJ2-1	NA	TRBV11-2	TRBD2	CASSLEAGPHNEQFF	TGTGCCAGCAGCTTAGAAGCGGGGCCCCACAATGAGCAGTTCTTC
TRBJ2-5	NA	TRBV4-1	NA	CASSQDEGWETQYF	TGCGCCAGCAGCCAAGATGAGGGTTGGGAGACCCAGTACTTC
TRBJ2-4	NA	TRBV12-3/TRBV12-4	TRBD1	CASSPGGQALQYF	TGTGCCAGCAGTCCCGGGGGACAGGCTCTTCAGTACTTC
TRBJ1-5	NA	TRBV4-3	NA	CASSQEFAGLNQPQHF	TGCGCCAGCAGCCAAGAATTCGCAGGGCTCAATCAGCCCCAGCATTTT
TRBJ1-6	NA	TRBV7-3	NA	CASSLNPGESPLHF	TGTGCCAGCAGCTTAAATCCGGGAGAATCACCCCTCCACTTT
TRBJ2-7	NA	TRBV5-1	NA	CASSLKAAGPAYEQYF	TGCGCCAGCAGCTTGAAGGCCGCAGGGCCCGCCTACGAGCAGTACTTC
TRBJ2-7	NA	TRBV7-8	TRBD1	CASSLAIGQGTYGQYF	TGTGCCAGCAGCTTAGCCATCGGACAGGGAACCTACGGGCAGTACTTC
TRBJ2-1	NA	TRBV19	NA	CASSILSADYNEQFF	TGTGCCAGTAGTATCCTCTCCGCAGATTACAATGAGCAGTTCTTC
TRBJ1-5	NA	TRBV30	NA	CAWSEGRGPQHF	TGTGCCTGGAGTGAAGGGCGGGGGCCCCAGCATTTT
TRBJ1-5	NA	TRBV9	TRBD1	CASSLGTGGNQPQHF	TGTGCCAGCAGCCTCGGGACAGGGGGCAATCAGCCCCAGCATTTT
TRBJ1-5	NA	TRBV1	NA	CTSGKFPSFGGRPQHF	TGCACCAGCGGCAAGTTCCCTTCCTTCGGGGGGCGGCCCCAGCATTTT
TRBJ2-7	NA	TRBV4-2	TRBD2	CASSQEGTRDGEQYF	TGTGCCAGCAGCCAAGAAGGGACTAGGGACGGCGAGCAGTACTTC
TRBJ2-3	NA	TRBV10-3	NA	CAISSGGPTDTQYF	TGTGCCATCAGCTCCGGAGGGCCAACAGATACGCAGTATTTT
TRBJ2-2	once	TRBV29-1	TRBD1	CSAPSLGGPTGELFF	TGCAGCGCCCCCTCCCTAGGGGGCCCCACCGGGGAGCTGTTTTTT
TRBJ1-1	NA	TRBV27	TRBD1	CASSDRVRPEAFF	TGTGCCAGCAGCGACAGGGTGCGCCCTGAAGCTTTCTTT
TRBJ2-7	NA	TRBV24-1	NA	CATSGFFGYYYEQYF	TGTGCCACCAGTGGCTTCTTCGGGTACTACTACGAGCAGTACTTC
TRBJ1-5	NA	TRBV6-5	NA	CASSQIISNQPQHF	TGTGCCAGCAGTCAGATAATTAGCAATCAGCCCCAGCATTTT
TRBJ2-2	few	TRBV9	TRBD2	CASSFRASGGAVTGELFF	TGTGCCAGCAGCTTCCGGGCTAGCGGGGGGGCGGTCACCGGGGAGCTGTTTTTT
TRBJ2-3	NA	TRBV9	TRBD1	CASSEGQFPDTQYF	TGTGCCAGCAGCGAGGGACAGTTCCCAGATACGCAGTATTTT
TRBJ1-6	NA	TRBV7-8	NA	CASIAGSSYNSPLHF	TGTGCCAGCATCGCAGGTAGCTCCTATAATTCACCCCTCCACTTT
TRBJ1-5	NA	TRBV21-1	NA	CASSKSGGPGPQHF	TGTGCCAGCAGCAAATCGGGGGGCCCAGGGCCCCAGCATTTT
TRBJ2-7	NA	TRBV11-3	NA	CASSFTGGAYEQYF	TGTGCCAGCAGCTTCACAGGTGGAGCCTACGAGCAGTACTTC